These T cell receptor beta chains were read from a single sample in a study of T cell repertoires in cytomegalovirus infection. TCRdb used MiXCR to reprocess the reads, holding one entry per CDR3 protein. The sample carries around 350,000 distinct CDR3 sequences, 15% to 20% recorded once. The sample was PBMCs. All receptors come from a human donor in good health (CMV status not recorded). Some clones in this sample may be carry-over from other donors' samples. The CDR3 runs from the conserved cysteine through the conserved F or W. The D gene is left open where the match is weak. For some rows the clone size is stated as once, few or many, or as a class when expanded; others skip it.

clone size: .
J gene: TRBJ2-3
D gene: .
V gene: TRBV11-1
CDR3 protein: CASSRDGVETDTQYF
CDR3 DNA: TGTGCCAGCAGCAGAGACGGGGTCGAAACGGATACGCAGTATTTT

clone size: .
J gene: TRBJ2-4
D gene: TRBD1
V gene: TRBV6-5
CDR3 protein: CASSTGQGASQYF
CDR3 DNA: TGTGCCAGCAGCACGGGACAGGGTGCGAGTCAGTACTTC

clone size: few
J gene: TRBJ1-2
D gene: TRBD1
V gene: TRBV5-3
CDR3 protein: CASSYKLTGGYGYTF
CDR3 DNA: TGTGCCAGCAGCTACAAACTGACAGGGGGATATGGCTACACCTTC

clone size: many
J gene: TRBJ1-1
D gene: .
V gene: TRBV6-1
CDR3 protein: CASSYRGGGAFF
CDR3 DNA: TGTGCCAGCAGCTACCGGGGAGGAGGAGCTTTCTTT

clone size: few
J gene: TRBJ2-5
D gene: .
V gene: TRBV24-1
CDR3 protein: CATSDGGVQETQYF
CDR3 DNA: TGTGCCACCAGTGACGGGGGAGTACAAGAGACCCAGTACTTC

clone size: .
J gene: TRBJ2-7
D gene: .
V gene: TRBV7-9
CDR3 protein: CASSSTRLQQYF
CDR3 DNA: TGTGCCAGCAGCTCTACTAGGCTACAGCAGTACTTC

clone size: many
J gene: TRBJ2-3
D gene: TRBD2
V gene: TRBV7-2
CDR3 protein: CASGGGVSTHRDTQYF
CDR3 DNA: TGTGCCAGCGGCGGGGGGGTTAGTACACACAGAGATACGCAGTATTTT

clone size: many
J gene: TRBJ1-4
D gene: .
V gene: TRBV2
CDR3 protein: CASSLQGGREKLFF
CDR3 DNA: TGTGCCAGCAGTTTACAGGGAGGTCGCGAAAAACTGTTTTTT

clone size: .
J gene: TRBJ1-1
D gene: .
V gene: TRBV20-1
CDR3 protein: CSAKMNTEAFF
CDR3 DNA: TGCAGTGCCAAGATGAACACTGAAGCTTTCTTT

clone size: once
J gene: TRBJ2-7
D gene: TRBD1
V gene: TRBV20-1
CDR3 protein: CSASRDRVDEQYF
CDR3 DNA: TGCAGTGCCTCACGGGACAGGGTGGACGAGCAGTACTTC

clone size: .
J gene: TRBJ2-2
D gene: TRBD1
V gene: TRBV12-3/TRBV12-4
CDR3 protein: CASSGTGISGELFF
CDR3 DNA: TGTGCCAGCAGCGGGACAGGGATCTCCGGGGAGCTGTTTTTT

clone size: .
J gene: TRBJ1-6
D gene: .
V gene: TRBV5-1
CDR3 protein: CASSLDLTMPLSPLHF
CDR3 DNA: TGCGCCAGCAGCTTGGATCTGACTATGCCTTTGTCACCCCTCCACTTT

clone size: .
J gene: TRBJ2-1
D gene: .
V gene: TRBV3-1
CDR3 protein: CATSGTNNEQFF
CDR3 DNA: TGTGCCACGTCCGGGACCAACAATGAGCAGTTCTTC

clone size: few
J gene: TRBJ2-2
D gene: .
V gene: TRBV25-1
CDR3 protein: CASRGELGNTGELFF
CDR3 DNA: TGTGCCAGCAGAGGAGAGCTCGGGAACACCGGGGAGCTGTTTTTT

clone size: many
J gene: TRBJ2-1
D gene: .
V gene: TRBV7-9
CDR3 protein: CASSPAGDNEQFF
CDR3 DNA: TGTGCCAGCAGCCCAGCGGGCGACAATGAGCAGTTCTTC

clone size: few
J gene: TRBJ2-7
D gene: TRBD2
V gene: TRBV7-8
CDR3 protein: CASSFTSGGFEQYF
CDR3 DNA: TGTGCCAGCAGCTTTACTAGCGGGGGTTTCGAGCAGTACTTC

clone size: .
J gene: TRBJ2-5
D gene: TRBD1
V gene: TRBV7-6
CDR3 protein: CASTETGGRPAETQYF
CDR3 DNA: TGTGCCAGCACCGAAACAGGGGGCCGACCGGCGGAGACCCAGTACTTC

clone size: many
J gene: TRBJ2-5
D gene: .
V gene: TRBV7-2
CDR3 protein: CASSLVYYSGAYSTQYF
CDR3 DNA: TGTGCCAGCAGCTTAGTATACTATTCGGGAGCCTATTCGACCCAGTACTTC

clone size: many
J gene: TRBJ2-5
D gene: .
V gene: TRBV7-2
CDR3 protein: CASSLWGRARGETQYF
CDR3 DNA: TGTGCCAGCAGCTTATGGGGACGCGCCCGGGGAGAGACCCAGTACTTC

clone size: .
J gene: TRBJ2-1
D gene: .
V gene: TRBV24-1
CDR3 protein: CATSETVSNEQFF
CDR3 DNA: TGTGCCACCAGTGAGACAGTAAGCAATGAGCAGTTCTTC

clone size: .
J gene: TRBJ2-1
D gene: .
V gene: TRBV28
CDR3 protein: CASGPAGQGGTYNEQFF
CDR3 DNA: TGTGCCAGCGGCCCCGCGGGGCAGGGGGGGACCTACAATGAGCAGTTCTTC

clone size: .
J gene: TRBJ1-1
D gene: .
V gene: TRBV28
CDR3 protein: CASIRQMNTEAFF
CDR3 DNA: TGTGCCAGCATCCGGCAGATGAACACTGAAGCTTTCTTT

clone size: .
J gene: TRBJ1-1
D gene: .
V gene: TRBV5-1
CDR3 protein: CASSWGDGDTEAFF
CDR3 DNA: TGCGCCAGCAGCTGGGGGGACGGAGACACTGAAGCTTTCTTT

clone size: many
J gene: TRBJ2-3
D gene: .
V gene: TRBV7-2
CDR3 protein: CASSSWGPRTDTQYF
CDR3 DNA: TGTGCCAGCAGCTCATGGGGCCCACGCACAGATACGCAGTATTTT